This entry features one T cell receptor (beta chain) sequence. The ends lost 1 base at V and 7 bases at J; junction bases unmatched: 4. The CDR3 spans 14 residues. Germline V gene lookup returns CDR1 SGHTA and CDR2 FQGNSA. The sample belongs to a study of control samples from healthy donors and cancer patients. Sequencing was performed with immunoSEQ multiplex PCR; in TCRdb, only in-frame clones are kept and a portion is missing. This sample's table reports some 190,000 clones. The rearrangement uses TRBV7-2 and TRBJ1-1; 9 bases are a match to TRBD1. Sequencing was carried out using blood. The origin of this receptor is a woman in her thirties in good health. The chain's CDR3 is CASSLGGTGFEAFF. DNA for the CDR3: TGTGCCAGCAGCTTAGGAGGGACAGGGTTTGAAGCTTTCTTT. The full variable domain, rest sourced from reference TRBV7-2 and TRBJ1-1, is GAGVSQSPSNKVTEKGKDVELRCDPISGHTALYWYRQSLGQGLEFLIYFQGNSAPDKSGLPSDRFSAERTGGSVSTLTIQRTQQEDSAVYLCASSLGGTGFEAFFGQGTRLTVV.